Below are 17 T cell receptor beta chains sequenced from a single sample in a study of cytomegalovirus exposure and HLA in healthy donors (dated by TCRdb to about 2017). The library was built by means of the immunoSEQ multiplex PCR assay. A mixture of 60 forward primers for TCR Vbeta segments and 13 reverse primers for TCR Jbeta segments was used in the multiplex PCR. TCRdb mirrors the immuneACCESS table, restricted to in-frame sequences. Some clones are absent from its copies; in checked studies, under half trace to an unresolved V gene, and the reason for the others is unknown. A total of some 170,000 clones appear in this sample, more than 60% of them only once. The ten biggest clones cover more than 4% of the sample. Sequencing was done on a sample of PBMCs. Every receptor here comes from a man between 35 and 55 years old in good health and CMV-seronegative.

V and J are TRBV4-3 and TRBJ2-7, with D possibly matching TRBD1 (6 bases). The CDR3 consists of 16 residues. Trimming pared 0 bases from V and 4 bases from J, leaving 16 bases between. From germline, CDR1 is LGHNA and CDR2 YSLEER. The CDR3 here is CASSQDGSGASYEQYF. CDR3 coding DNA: TGCGCCAGCAGCCAAGATGGCTCAGGGGCAAGTTACGAGCAGTACTTC.

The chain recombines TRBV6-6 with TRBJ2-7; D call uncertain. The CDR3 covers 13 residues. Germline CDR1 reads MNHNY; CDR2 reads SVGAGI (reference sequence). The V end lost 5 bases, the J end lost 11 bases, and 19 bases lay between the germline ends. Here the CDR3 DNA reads TGTGCCAGCAGTCCACCCGAGGCCTGGAACAAGTACTTC. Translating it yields CASSPPEAWNKYF.

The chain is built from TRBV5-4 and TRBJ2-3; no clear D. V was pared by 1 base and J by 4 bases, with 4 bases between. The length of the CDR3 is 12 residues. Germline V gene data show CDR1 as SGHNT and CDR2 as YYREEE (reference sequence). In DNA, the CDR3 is TGTGCCAGCAGCTTGTTCTCAGATACGCAGTATTTT. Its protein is CASSLFSDTQYF.

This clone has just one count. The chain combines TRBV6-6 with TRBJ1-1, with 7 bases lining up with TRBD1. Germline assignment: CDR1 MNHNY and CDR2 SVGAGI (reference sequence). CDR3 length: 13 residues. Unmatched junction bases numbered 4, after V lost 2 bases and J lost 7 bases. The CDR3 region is CASSYDRDVEAFF. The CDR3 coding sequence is TGTGCCAGCAGTTACGACAGGGACGTTGAAGCTTTCTTT.

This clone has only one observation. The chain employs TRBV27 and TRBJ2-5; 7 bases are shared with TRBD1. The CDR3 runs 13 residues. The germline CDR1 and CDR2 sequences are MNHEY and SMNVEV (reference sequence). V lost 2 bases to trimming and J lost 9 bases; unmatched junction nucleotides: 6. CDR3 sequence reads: CASSLVSGQAQYF. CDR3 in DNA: TGTGCCAGCAGTTTAGTGTCAGGACAGGCCCAGTACTTC.

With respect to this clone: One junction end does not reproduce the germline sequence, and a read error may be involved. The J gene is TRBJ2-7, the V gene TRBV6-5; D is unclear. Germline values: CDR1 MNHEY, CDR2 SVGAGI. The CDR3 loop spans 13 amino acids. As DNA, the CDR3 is TGTGCCAGCAGTTACTCGAGTGAAGGAGAACGAGACTTC. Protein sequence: CASSYSSEGERDF.

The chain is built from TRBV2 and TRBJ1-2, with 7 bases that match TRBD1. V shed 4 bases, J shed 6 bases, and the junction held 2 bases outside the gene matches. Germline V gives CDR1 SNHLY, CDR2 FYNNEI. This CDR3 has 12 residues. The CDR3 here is CASSGTGDGYTF. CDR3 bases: TGTGCCAGCAGTGGTACAGGGGATGGCTACACCTTC.

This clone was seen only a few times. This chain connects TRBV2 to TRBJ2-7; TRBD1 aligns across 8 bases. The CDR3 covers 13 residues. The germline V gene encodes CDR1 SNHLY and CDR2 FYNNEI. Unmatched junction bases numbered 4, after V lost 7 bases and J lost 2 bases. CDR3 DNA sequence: TGTGCCAGCAAGACAGGGGCCCCCTACGAGCAGTACTTC. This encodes CASKTGAPYEQYF.

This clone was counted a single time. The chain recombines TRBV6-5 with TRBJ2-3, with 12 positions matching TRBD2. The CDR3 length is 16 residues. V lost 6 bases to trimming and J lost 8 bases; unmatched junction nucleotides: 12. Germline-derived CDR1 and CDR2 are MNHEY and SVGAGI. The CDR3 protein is CASSYGSSGGAGTQYF. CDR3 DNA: TGTGCCAGCAGCTACGGTTCTAGCGGGGGGGCCGGTACGCAGTATTTT.

The CDR3 spells CAISESGAPSSYGYTF. CDR3 DNA sequence: TGTGCCATCAGTGAGTCAGGGGCTCCTTCCAGCTATGGCTACACCTTC. The chain employs TRBV10-3 and TRBJ1-2; possibly TRBD1 for D (5 bases). Trimming pared 0 bases from V and 4 bases from J, leaving 15 bases between. The germline V gene encodes CDR1 ENHRY and CDR2 SYGVKD. This CDR3 comprises 16 residues.

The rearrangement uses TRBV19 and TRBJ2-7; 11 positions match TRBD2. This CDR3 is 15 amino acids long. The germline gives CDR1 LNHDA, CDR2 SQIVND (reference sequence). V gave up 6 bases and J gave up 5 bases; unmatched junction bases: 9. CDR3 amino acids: CASSPIAGGPDEQYF. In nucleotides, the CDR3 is TGTGCCAGTAGCCCGATAGCGGGGGGGCCTGACGAGCAGTACTTC.

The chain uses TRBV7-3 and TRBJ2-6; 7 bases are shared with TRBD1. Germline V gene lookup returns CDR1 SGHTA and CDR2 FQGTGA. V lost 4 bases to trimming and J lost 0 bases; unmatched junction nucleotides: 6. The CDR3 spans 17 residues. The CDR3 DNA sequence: TGTGCCAGCAGCTCCCGGGACAGCGGCTCTGGGGCCAACGTCCTGACTTTC. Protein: CASSSRDSGSGANVLTF.

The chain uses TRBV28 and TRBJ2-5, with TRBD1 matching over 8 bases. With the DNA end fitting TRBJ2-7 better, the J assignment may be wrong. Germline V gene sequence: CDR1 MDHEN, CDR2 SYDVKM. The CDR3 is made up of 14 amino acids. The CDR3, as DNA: TGTGCCAGCAGCCCGGCCAGGGGGCTTTACGAGCAGTACTTC. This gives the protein CASSPARGLYEQYF.

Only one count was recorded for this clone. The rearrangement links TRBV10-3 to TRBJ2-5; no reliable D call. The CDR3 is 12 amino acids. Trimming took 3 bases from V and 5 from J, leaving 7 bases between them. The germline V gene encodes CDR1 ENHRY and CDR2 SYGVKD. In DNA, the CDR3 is TGTGCCATCAGTGACCTCCGGGAGACCCAGTACTTC. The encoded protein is CAISDLRETQYF.

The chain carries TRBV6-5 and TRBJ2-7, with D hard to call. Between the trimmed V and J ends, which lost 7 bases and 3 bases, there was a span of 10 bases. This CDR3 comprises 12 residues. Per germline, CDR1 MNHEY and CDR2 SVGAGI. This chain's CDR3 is CASTSTSYEQYF. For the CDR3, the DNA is TGTGCCAGCACGTCCACAAGCTACGAGCAGTACTTC.

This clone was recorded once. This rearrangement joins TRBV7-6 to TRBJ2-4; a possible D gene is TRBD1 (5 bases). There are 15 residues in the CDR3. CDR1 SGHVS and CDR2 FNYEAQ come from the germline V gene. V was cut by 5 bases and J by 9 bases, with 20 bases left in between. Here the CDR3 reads CASSPEVHPRGIQYF. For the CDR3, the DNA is TGTGCCAGCAGCCCAGAGGTACACCCTAGGGGCATTCAGTACTTC. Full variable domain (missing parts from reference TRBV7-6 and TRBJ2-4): GAGVSQSPRYKVTKRGQDVALRCDPISGHVSLYWYRQALGQGPEFLTYFNYEAQQDKSGLPNDRFSAERPEGSISTLTIQRTEQRDSAMYRCASSPEVHPRGIQYFGAGTRLSVL.

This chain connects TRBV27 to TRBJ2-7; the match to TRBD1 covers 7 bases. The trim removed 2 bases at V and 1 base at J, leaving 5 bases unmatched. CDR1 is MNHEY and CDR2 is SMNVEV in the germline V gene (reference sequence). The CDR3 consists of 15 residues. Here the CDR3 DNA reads TGTGCCAGCAGTTTAAGGGGGACAGCTTCCTACGAGCAGTACTTC. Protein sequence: CASSLRGTASYEQYF.